A single sample is the source of the 6 T cell receptor beta chains below, sequenced in a study of PD-1 blockade in classical Hodgkin lymphoma. Brentuximab vedotin exposure varied among the patients, all of whom had relapsed after autologous stem cell transplantation. The protocol was immunoSEQ multiplex PCR, while the TCRdb copy is restricted to in-frame clones and leaves out a portion. The table lists roughly 14,000 clones, about 61% of them singletons. Sequencing used peripheral blood mononuclear cells (PBMCs), obtained at baseline. These receptors came from a human donor with classical Hodgkin lymphoma.

This chain joins TRBV5-8 and TRBJ2-1; the match to TRBD2 covers 14 bases. The germline V gene encodes CDR1 SGHTS and CDR2 YDEGEE. Germline trimming cut 4 bases from V and 6 bases from J; bases unmatched to any gene: 6. The CDR3 runs 16 residues. CDR3 residues: CASSLGLAGVVNEQFF. The CDR3 DNA follows: TGTGCCAGCAGCCTGGGACTAGCGGGAGTAGTCAATGAGCAGTTCTTC.

Within the sample, this clone is medium-sized. The chain links TRBV7-2 to TRBJ2-5; 11 bases match TRBD1. The CDR3 totals 16 residues. The V segment lost 4 bases and the J segment 5 bases; nucleotides outside the gene matches: 9. Per germline, CDR1 SGHTA and CDR2 FQGNSA. CDR3 amino acids: CASSSPGQGVRETQYF. Written as DNA, the CDR3 is TGTGCCAGCAGCTCGCCGGGACAGGGGGTTCGGGAGACCCAGTACTTC.

This clone is medium-sized by share. The chain couples TRBV14 to TRBJ2-2, with TRBD2 matching over 11 bases. This CDR3 comprises 18 residues. CDR1 is SGHDN, CDR2 FVKESK, per germline. Losses at the gene ends were 0 bases for V and 5 bases for J; bases not matched to a gene: 8. The CDR3 region is CASSQEGLAGLGTGELFF. For the CDR3, the DNA is TGTGCCAGCAGCCAAGAAGGACTAGCGGGCCTCGGGACCGGGGAGCTGTTTTTT.

The chain is built from TRBV10-2 and TRBJ2-7, with 11 bases identical to TRBD2. The trim removed 3 bases at V and 5 bases at J, leaving 9 bases unmatched. The CDR3 covers 16 residues. Germline CDR1 and CDR2: WSHSY and SAAADI. The CDR3 DNA is TGCGCCAGCAGTGACCCCCCTCTAGCGGGAGGCCACGAGCAGTACTTC. Protein sequence: CASSDPPLAGGHEQYF.

The table lists this clone with a few counts. The gene calls are TRBV5-5 and TRBJ1-1; tentatively, D is TRBD1 (5 bases). Germline-derived CDR1 and CDR2 are SGHKS and YYEKEE (reference sequence). V was clipped by 9 bases and J by 3 bases, with 18 bases between them. This CDR3 has 14 residues. In DNA form, the CDR3 reads TGTGCCACCCAGCGCGGGGCCCGGGACACTGAAGCTTTCTTT. Translated, it gives CATQRGARDTEAFF.

The V and J genes are TRBV7-3 and TRBJ2-1; 12 bases map to TRBD2. CDR1 and CDR2 from the germline V gene are SGHTA and FQGTGA. The V gene end was trimmed by 5 bases and the J gene end by 7 bases; junction bases not matched to a gene: 6. This CDR3 has 15 amino acids. The CDR3 sequence is CASSHGLAGINEQFF. CDR3 DNA: TGTGCCAGCAGCCATGGACTAGCGGGAATAAATGAGCAGTTCTTC.